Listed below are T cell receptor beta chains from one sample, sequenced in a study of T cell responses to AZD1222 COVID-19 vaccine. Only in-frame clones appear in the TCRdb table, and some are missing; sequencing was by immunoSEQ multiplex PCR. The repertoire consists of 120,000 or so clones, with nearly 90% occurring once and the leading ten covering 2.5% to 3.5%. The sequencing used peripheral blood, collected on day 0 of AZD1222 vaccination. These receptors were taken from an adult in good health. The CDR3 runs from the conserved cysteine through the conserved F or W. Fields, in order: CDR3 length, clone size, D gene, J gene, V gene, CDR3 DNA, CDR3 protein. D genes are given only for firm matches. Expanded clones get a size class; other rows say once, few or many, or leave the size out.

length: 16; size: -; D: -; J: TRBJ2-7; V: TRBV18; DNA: TGTGCCAGCTCACCACTGGGTAGCGTGGGGTCTGACGAGCAGTACTTC; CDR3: CASSPLGSVGSDEQYF
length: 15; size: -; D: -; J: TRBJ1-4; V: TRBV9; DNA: TGTGCCAGCAGCGTAGGGAGGGAGGTTCTTGAAAAACTGTTTTTT; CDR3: CASSVGREVLEKLFF
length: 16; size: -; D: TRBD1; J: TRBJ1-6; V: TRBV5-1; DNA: TGCGCCAGCAGCTTAAACCAGGGGGGAGCGAATTCACCCCTCCACTTT; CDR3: CASSLNQGGANSPLHF
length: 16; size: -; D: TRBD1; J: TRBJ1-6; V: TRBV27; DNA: TGTGCCAGCAGTTTATTAAGTTCAGGGGGCGGTTCACCCCTCCACTTT; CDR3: CASSLLSSGGGSPLHF
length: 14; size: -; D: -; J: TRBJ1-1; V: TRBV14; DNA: TGTGCCAGCAGCCAAAATGGGGGCATCACTGAAGCTTTCTTT; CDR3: CASSQNGGITEAFF
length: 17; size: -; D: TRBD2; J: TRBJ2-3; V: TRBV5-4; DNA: TGTGCCAGCAGCTTGGAGGCTAGCGGGAGGGCCAGGGATACGCAGTATTTT; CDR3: CASSLEASGRARDTQYF
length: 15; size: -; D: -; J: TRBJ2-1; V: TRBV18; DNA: TGTGCCAGCTCCTCTGGGGCGGAATCCTACAATGAGCAGTTCTTC; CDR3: CASSSGAESYNEQFF
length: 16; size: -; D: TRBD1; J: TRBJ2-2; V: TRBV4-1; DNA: TGCGCCAGCAGCCCCCACGGACAGGGTCGGGGCGGGGAGCTGTTTTTT; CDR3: CASSPHGQGRGGELFF
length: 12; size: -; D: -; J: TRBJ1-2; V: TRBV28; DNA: TGTGCCAGCACATCGCCTCCGTATGGCTACACCTTC; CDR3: CASTSPPYGYTF
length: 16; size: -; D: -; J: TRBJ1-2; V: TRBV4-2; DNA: TGTGCCAGCAGCCAAGATAGTAGTGAGGCACTCTATGGCTACACCTTC; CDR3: CASSQDSSEALYGYTF
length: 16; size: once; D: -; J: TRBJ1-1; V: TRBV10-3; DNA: TGTGCCATCAGTGAGGGGCGTCGGGCGGGGGACACTGAAGCTTTCTTT; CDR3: CAISEGRRAGDTEAFF
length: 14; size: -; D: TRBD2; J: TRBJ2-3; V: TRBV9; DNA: TGTGCCAGCAGCACTAGCGGGGGGGCCAATACGCAGTATTTT; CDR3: CASSTSGGANTQYF
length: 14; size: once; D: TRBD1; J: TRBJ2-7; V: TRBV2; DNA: TGTGCCAGGACAAAGCTCGGACAGGCCTACGAGCAGTACTTC; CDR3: CARTKLGQAYEQYF
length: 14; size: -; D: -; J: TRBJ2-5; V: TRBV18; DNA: TGTGCCAGCTCACTAGGCTGGGGACAAGAGACCCAGTACTTC; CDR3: CASSLGWGQETQYF
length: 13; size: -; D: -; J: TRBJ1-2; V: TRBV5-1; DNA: TGCGCCAGCAGCTTGGAGGGGTACTATGGCTACACCTTC; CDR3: CASSLEGYYGYTF
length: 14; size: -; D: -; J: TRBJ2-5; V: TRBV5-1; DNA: TGCGCCAGCAGCTTGAGGGTAGGGAAAGAGACCCAGTACTTC; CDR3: CASSLRVGKETQYF
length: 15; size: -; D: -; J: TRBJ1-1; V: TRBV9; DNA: TGTGCCAGCAGCGCTTTGACAGGAAGGAACACTGAAGCTTTCTTT; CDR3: CASSALTGRNTEAFF
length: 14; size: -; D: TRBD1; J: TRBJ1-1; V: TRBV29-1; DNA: TGCAGCGGAATCACAGGGGCGAGGGACACTGAAGCTTTCTTT; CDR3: CSGITGARDTEAFF
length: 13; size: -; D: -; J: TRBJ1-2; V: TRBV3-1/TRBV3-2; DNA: TGTGCCAGCAGCCAAGATCAGGGTTACGGCTACACCTTC; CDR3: CASSQDQGYGYTF
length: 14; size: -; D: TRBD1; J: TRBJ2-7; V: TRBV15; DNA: TGTGCCACCAGCACCCGGACAGGGTTCGACGAGCAGTACTTC; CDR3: CATSTRTGFDEQYF
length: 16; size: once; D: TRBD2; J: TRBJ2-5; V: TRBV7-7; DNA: TGTGCTAGCAGCTTGGGACTAGCGGGCTACCAAGAGACCCAGTACTTC; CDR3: CASSLGLAGYQETQYF
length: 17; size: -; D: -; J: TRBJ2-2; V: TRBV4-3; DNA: TGCGCCAGCAGCCGATCCGCAATAATGACCAACACCGGGGAGCTGTTTTTT; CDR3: CASSRSAIMTNTGELFF
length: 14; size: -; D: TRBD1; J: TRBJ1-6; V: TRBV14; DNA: TGTGCCAGCAGCCAAGGACAGGGGAACTCACCCCTCCACTTT; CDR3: CASSQGQGNSPLHF
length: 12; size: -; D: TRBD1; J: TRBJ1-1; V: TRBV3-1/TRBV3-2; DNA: TGTGCCAGCAGCCAAAACAGGGGAGAAGCTTTCTTT; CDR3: CASSQNRGEAFF
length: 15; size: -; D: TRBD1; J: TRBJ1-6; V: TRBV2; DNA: TGTGCCAGCAGTGGAGGACAGGGGTCCTATTCACCCCTCCACTTT; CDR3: CASSGGQGSYSPLHF
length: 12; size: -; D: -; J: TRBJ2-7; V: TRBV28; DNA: TGTGCCAGCAGCCCCGACAGCTACGAGCAGTACTTC; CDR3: CASSPDSYEQYF
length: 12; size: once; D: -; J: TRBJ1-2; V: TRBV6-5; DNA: TGTGCCAGCGGTAAGGGGAACTATGGCTACACCTTC; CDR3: CASGKGNYGYTF
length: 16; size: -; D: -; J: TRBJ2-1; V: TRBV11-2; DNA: TGTGCCAGCAGCTTAAGGGGTAGCGGAAACTACAATGAGCAGTTCTTC; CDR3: CASSLRGSGNYNEQFF
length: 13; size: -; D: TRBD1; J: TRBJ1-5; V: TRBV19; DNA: TGTGCCAGTAGTTTGGACAGGGCACAGCCCCAGCATTTT; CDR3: CASSLDRAQPQHF
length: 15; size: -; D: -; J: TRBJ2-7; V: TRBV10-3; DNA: TGTGCCATCAGTGACGGAGGGGGCCGTTCCTACGAGCAGTACTTC; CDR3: CAISDGGGRSYEQYF
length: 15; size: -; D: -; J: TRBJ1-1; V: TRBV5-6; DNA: TGTGCCAGCAGCTTGGCGGACTTATCGAACACTGAAGCTTTCTTT; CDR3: CASSLADLSNTEAFF
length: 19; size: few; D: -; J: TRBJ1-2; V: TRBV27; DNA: TGTGCCAGCAGTTTATGGTCGGGGGCAGAAGGTTCAGGAAGTCCCGGCTACACCTTC; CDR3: CASSLWSGAEGSGSPGYTF
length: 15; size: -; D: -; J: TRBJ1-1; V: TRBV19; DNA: TGTGCCAGTAGTGCACCGGGACACGTGAACACTGAAGCTTTCTTT; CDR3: CASSAPGHVNTEAFF
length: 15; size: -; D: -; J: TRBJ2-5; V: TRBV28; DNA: TGTGCCAGCAGTCCAGGCGGGGCCACCTTACAGACCCAGTACTTC; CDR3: CASSPGGATLQTQYF
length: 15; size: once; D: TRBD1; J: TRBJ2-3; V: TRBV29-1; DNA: TGCAGCGTTTACCGACAGGGATTGGTCACAGATACGCAGTATTTT; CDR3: CSVYRQGLVTDTQYF
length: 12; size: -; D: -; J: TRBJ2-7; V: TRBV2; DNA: TGTGCCAGCAGTGAGCGGAACTACGAGCAGTACTTC; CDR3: CASSERNYEQYF
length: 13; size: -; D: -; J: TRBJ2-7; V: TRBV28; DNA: TGTGCCAGCAGGACTCTCTCCCCCTACGAGCAGTACTTC; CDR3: CASRTLSPYEQYF
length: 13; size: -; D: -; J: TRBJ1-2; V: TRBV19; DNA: TGTGCCAGTAGTATAGACCGGGAATATGGCTACACCTTC; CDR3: CASSIDREYGYTF
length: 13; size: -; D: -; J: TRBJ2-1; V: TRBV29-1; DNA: TGCAGCGTTAGGGAGCAGCATGGCAATGAGCAGTTCTTC; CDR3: CSVREQHGNEQFF
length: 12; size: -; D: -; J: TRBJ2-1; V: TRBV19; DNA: TGTGCCACTAGCAGGGGCTACAATGAGCAGTTCTTC; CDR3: CATSRGYNEQFF
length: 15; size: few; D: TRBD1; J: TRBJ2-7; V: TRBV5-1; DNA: TGCGCCAGCAGCTTTTCGGGACAGGGCCCGGGGGAGCAGTACTTC; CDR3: CASSFSGQGPGEQYF
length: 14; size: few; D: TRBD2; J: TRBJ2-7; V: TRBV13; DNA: TGTGCCAGCAGCTTAGGAGGACTAGCCTACGAGCAGTACTTC; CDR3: CASSLGGLAYEQYF
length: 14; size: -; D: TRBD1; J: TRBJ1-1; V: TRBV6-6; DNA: TGTGCCAGCAGACCTGACAGGGGGGAGTCTGAAGCTTTCTTT; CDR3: CASRPDRGESEAFF
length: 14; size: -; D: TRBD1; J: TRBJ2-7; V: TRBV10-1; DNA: TGCGCCAGCAGTGAGCAACAGGGGGTGGGCGAGCAGTACTTC; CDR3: CASSEQQGVGEQYF
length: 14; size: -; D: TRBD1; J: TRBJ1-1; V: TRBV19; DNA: TGTGCCAGTACCCCAGGGGCCAGGGGGTCTGAAGCTTTCTTT; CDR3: CASTPGARGSEAFF
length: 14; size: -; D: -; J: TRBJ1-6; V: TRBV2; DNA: TGTGCCAGCAGAGATTCTCGGCCAGCTTCACCCCTCCACTTT; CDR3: CASRDSRPASPLHF
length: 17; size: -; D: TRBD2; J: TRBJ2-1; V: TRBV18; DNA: TGTGCCAGCTCACCCATCGGGACTAGCGGGAGCTACAATGAGCAGTTCTTC; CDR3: CASSPIGTSGSYNEQFF
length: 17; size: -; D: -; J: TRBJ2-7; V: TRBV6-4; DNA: TGTGCCAGCAGTGTCCCAGGGGGGCTGGTGAACCCCAGCGAGCAGTACTTC; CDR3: CASSVPGGLVNPSEQYF
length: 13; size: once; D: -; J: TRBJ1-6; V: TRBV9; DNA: TGTGCCAGCAGCGTAGGTGGTAGTTTTCCCCTCCACTTT; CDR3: CASSVGGSFPLHF
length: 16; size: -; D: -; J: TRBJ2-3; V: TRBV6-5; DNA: TGTGCCAGCAGTTACCCGGACCCTTTTAACACAGATACGCAGTATTTT; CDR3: CASSYPDPFNTDTQYF
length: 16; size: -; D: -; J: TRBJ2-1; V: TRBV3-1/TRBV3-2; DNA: TGTGCCAGCAGCCGCCTCGACGTCCTTCTGGGCAATGAGCAGTTCTTC; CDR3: CASSRLDVLLGNEQFF
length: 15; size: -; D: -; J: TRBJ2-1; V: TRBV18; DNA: TGTGCCAGCTCACCACCGAACCGGGACTACAATGAGCAGTTCTTC; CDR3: CASSPPNRDYNEQFF
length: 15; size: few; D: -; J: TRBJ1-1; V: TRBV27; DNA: TGTGCCAGCAGTTACTCCCGTGGAGTCCGCACTGAAGCTTTCTTT; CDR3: CASSYSRGVRTEAFF
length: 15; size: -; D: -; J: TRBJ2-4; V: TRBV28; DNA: TGTGCCAGCAGTTTAGGAGGGGGTCCCAAAAACATTCAGTACTTC; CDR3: CASSLGGGPKNIQYF
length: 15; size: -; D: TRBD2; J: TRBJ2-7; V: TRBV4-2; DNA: TGTGCCAGCAGCCAAGGAGGGACTAGCGGGTACGAGCAGTACTTC; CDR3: CASSQGGTSGYEQYF
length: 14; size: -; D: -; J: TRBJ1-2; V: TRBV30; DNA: TGTGCCTGGAGTGTACAGGACAGCGTGGGGGGCTACACCTTC; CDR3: CAWSVQDSVGGYTF
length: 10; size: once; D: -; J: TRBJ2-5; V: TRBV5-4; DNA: TGTGCCAGCGGGAGGGAGACCCAGTACTTC; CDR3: CASGRETQYF
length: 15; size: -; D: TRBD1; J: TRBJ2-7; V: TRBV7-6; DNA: TGTGCCAGCAGCTTAGGGACAGGTGAGACCTACGAGCAGTACTTC; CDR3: CASSLGTGETYEQYF
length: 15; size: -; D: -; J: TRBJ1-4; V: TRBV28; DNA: TGTGCCAGCAGTTTGAGCAGGGGAGGGTGGGAAAAACTGTTTTTT; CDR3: CASSLSRGGWEKLFF
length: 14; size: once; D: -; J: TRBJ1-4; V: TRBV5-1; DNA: TGCGCCAGCAGGGGGCTCGCAACTAATGAAAAACTGTTTTTT; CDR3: CASRGLATNEKLFF